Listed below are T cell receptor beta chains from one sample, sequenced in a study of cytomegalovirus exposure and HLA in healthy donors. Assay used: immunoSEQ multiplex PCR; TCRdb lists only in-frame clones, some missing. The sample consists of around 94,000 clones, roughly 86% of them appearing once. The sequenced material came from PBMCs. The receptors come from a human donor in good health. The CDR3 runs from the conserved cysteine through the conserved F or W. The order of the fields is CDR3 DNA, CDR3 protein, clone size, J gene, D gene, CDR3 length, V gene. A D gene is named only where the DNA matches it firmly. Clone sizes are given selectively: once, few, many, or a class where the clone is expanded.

cdr3_nt: TGCAGCGTGAGGGTCCAGGGGAACTATGGCTACACCTTC
cdr3_aa: CSVRVQGNYGYTF
clone_size: few
j_call: TRBJ1-2
d_call: -
cdr3_length: 13
v_call: TRBV29-1

cdr3_nt: TGTGCCTCAGGGGGCGGGGAGCTGTTTTTT
cdr3_aa: CASGGGELFF
clone_size: once
j_call: TRBJ2-2
d_call: TRBD1
cdr3_length: 10
v_call: TRBV28

cdr3_nt: TGTGCCAGCAGTTTGACGGGGGACTATGGCTACACCTTC
cdr3_aa: CASSLTGDYGYTF
clone_size: -
j_call: TRBJ1-2
d_call: -
cdr3_length: 13
v_call: TRBV7-2

cdr3_nt: TGCAGCGTTCCGGGACTAGCGGGAGTGAGCACAGATACGCAGTATTTT
cdr3_aa: CSVPGLAGVSTDTQYF
clone_size: -
j_call: TRBJ2-3
d_call: TRBD2
cdr3_length: 16
v_call: TRBV29-1

cdr3_nt: TGTGCCAGCAGAAGGGGGGGACTAGCCACCGGGGAGCTGTTTTTT
cdr3_aa: CASRRGGLATGELFF
clone_size: -
j_call: TRBJ2-2
d_call: TRBD2
cdr3_length: 15
v_call: TRBV6-5

cdr3_nt: TGTGCCAGCACCTGGGCCAGGGGTCCAGATACGCAGTATTTT
cdr3_aa: CASTWARGPDTQYF
clone_size: -
j_call: TRBJ2-3
d_call: -
cdr3_length: 14
v_call: TRBV7-9

cdr3_nt: TGTGCCAGCAGCTTAGGAGGGGGAGACAGCCGTGAAGCTTTCTTT
cdr3_aa: CASSLGGGDSREAFF
clone_size: -
j_call: TRBJ1-1
d_call: -
cdr3_length: 15
v_call: TRBV7-2

cdr3_nt: TGTGCCAGCACCTCCCCGGGACTAGCGCGTGAGCAGTACTTC
cdr3_aa: CASTSPGLAREQYF
clone_size: -
j_call: TRBJ2-7
d_call: TRBD2
cdr3_length: 14
v_call: TRBV25-1

cdr3_nt: TGTGCCTGGAGTGTATCGCGTTCAAGCGGTCAGCCCCAGCATTTT
cdr3_aa: CAWSVSRSSGQPQHF
clone_size: few
j_call: TRBJ1-5
d_call: -
cdr3_length: 15
v_call: TRBV30

cdr3_nt: TGCAGCGTTGGGTCGACAGGGGGCTCAGATACGCAGTATTTT
cdr3_aa: CSVGSTGGSDTQYF
clone_size: -
j_call: TRBJ2-3
d_call: TRBD1
cdr3_length: 14
v_call: TRBV29-1

cdr3_nt: TGCGCCAGCAGCCCGAGGACAGGGGAAAACACCGGGGAGCTGTTTTTT
cdr3_aa: CASSPRTGENTGELFF
clone_size: -
j_call: TRBJ2-2
d_call: TRBD1
cdr3_length: 16
v_call: TRBV5-1

cdr3_nt: TGTGCCACCAGCAGTAGCACGGGGGATCAAGAGACCCAGTACTTC
cdr3_aa: CATSSSTGDQETQYF
clone_size: -
j_call: TRBJ2-5
d_call: -
cdr3_length: 15
v_call: TRBV15

cdr3_nt: TGTGCCAGCAGATCGAGTTCTGGAAACACCATATATTTT
cdr3_aa: CASRSSSGNTIYF
clone_size: -
j_call: TRBJ1-3
d_call: -
cdr3_length: 13
v_call: TRBV6-5

cdr3_nt: TGTGCCAGCAGCCCGACCTTATTACTAGCGGGAGGGTGGTTCTTC
cdr3_aa: CASSPTLLLAGGWFF
clone_size: -
j_call: TRBJ2-1
d_call: TRBD2
cdr3_length: 15
v_call: TRBV7-2

cdr3_nt: TGTGCCAGCAGTACGACGGGGTCCTACGAGCAGTACTTC
cdr3_aa: CASSTTGSYEQYF
clone_size: -
j_call: TRBJ2-7
d_call: -
cdr3_length: 13
v_call: TRBV6-1

cdr3_nt: TGTGCCAGCAGGCCGTCAGGGGGTAGAGAAGCTTTCTTT
cdr3_aa: CASRPSGGREAFF
clone_size: -
j_call: TRBJ1-1
d_call: TRBD1
cdr3_length: 13
v_call: TRBV6-5